Sequencing of this TCR beta chain was carried out in a study of blood T cell repertoires in COVID-19. Here immunoSEQ multiplex PCR was the method, and the copy in TCRdb shows in-frame clones only, minus some. The repertoire has some 83,000 clones, about nine tenths of them found once; the top ten carry less than 2.5%. The CDR3 sequence is 15 residues long. V was trimmed by 4 bases and J by 1 base, leaving 15 bases between them. Germline V CDR1 and CDR2: SGHRS, YFSETQ. The chain combines TRBV5-1 with TRBJ2-7; D possibly corresponds to TRBD1 (6 bases). Sequenced sample: peripheral blood. This TCR was recovered from a man in his forties or fifties with acute or convalescent COVID-19. The CDR3 protein is CASSPDRYFSYEQYF. The CDR3 coding sequence is TGCGCCAGCAGCCCTGACAGGTACTTTTCCTACGAGCAGTACTTC.